The clone carrying this TCR beta chain was observed a handful of times. Its specificity is unknown. The sample comes from a study of T-cell reconstitution after alpha-beta-depleted transplantation in children. Study-wide points: Where alpha-beta T cells came from about two months after transplant was reportedly several hundred expanded graft clones. Some patients owed their high day-60 TCRbeta diversity to surviving recipient T cells and thymic progenitors. At the one-year point after transplant, T-cell counts and TCRbeta diversity were found to come mostly from T cells that had been newly produced.

The authors prepared the TCRbeta library with unique molecular identifiers. TCRdb fed the PCR reads into MiXCR, producing one record per CDR3 protein. The data show more than 500,000 distinct CDR3 sequences, with roughly 10% seen just once and 13% to 15% held by the top ten. This receptor was identified in a female patient between 2 and 15 years old who had a stem cell transplant for aplastic anemia, so the T cells may come from the graft donor. The sequencing used PBMCs, mostly from graft donor cells, collected 180 days after TCRalphabeta/CD19-depleted stem cell transplant.

This CDR3 reads CASSFGANVLTF. The CDR3 coding sequence is TGTGCCAGCTCATTCGGGGCCAACGTCCTGACTTTC. The J gene is TRBJ2-6, the V gene TRBV18, with no clear D. CDR1 is KGHSH, CDR2 LQKENI, per germline. The CDR3 length is 12 residues. V was trimmed by 5 bases and J by 4 bases, leaving 3 bases between them.